A selection of T cell receptor beta chains follows, all from one sample in a study of chemoradiotherapy in HPV16-positive cancers. Clones were read by immunoSEQ multiplex PCR, and TCRdb kept only the in-frame ones, dropping some. The table lists several hundred clones, under 85% of them singletons. The sequencing used tumor tissue, collected from a patient who underwent chemoradiotherapy. The receptor source for this set is a human donor with HPV-associated anogenital cancer. The CDR3 runs from the conserved cysteine through the conserved F or W. Each record gives: CDR3 length, D gene, clone size, V gene, J gene, CDR3 DNA, CDR3 protein. D genes are given only for firm matches. Rows may omit the clone size; those that give it use once, few, many or a size class.

13	-	-	TRBV6-4	TRBJ2-1	TGTGCCAGCAGTGAGTTGCCTTACAATGAGCAGTTCTTC	CASSELPYNEQFF
17	TRBD2	-	TRBV7-6	TRBJ2-7	TGTGCCAGCAGCTTAGAGATAGCGGGAGAGGATCGGTACGAGCAGTACTTC	CASSLEIAGEDRYEQYF
14	-	-	TRBV30	TRBJ2-3	TGTGCCTGCGAGACGGCGGAGAACACAGATACGCAGTATTTT	CACETAENTDTQYF
14	-	-	TRBV6-6	TRBJ2-5	TGTGCCAGCAGTTCCACTTCCCGGCAAGAGACCCAGTACTTC	CASSSTSRQETQYF
16	-	-	TRBV11-3	TRBJ2-5	TGTGCCAGCAGCTTAGATCCTGGGACCCACCAAGAGACCCAGTACTTC	CASSLDPGTHQETQYF
13	TRBD2	-	TRBV7-3	TRBJ2-7	TGTGCCAGCAGCTGGGAGGGTGGCTACGAGCAGTACTTC	CASSWEGGYEQYF
16	TRBD1	-	TRBV5-1	TRBJ1-2	TGCGCCAGCAGCCTACCTAGACAGGGGGTGAACTATGGCTACACCTTC	CASSLPRQGVNYGYTF
14	TRBD1	-	TRBV5-8	TRBJ1-2	TGTGCCAGCAGCTGGCAGGGGGCCAACTATGGCTACACCTTC	CASSWQGANYGYTF
17	TRBD2	-	TRBV4-1	TRBJ2-3	TGCGCCAGCAGCCAAGATGGTAGCGGGATTAGCACAGATACGCAGTATTTT	CASSQDGSGISTDTQYF
13	-	-	TRBV5-1	TRBJ1-5	TGCGCCAGCAGCTTTAATAGCAATCAGCCCCAGCATTTT	CASSFNSNQPQHF
15	TRBD2	-	TRBV13	TRBJ2-7	TGTGCCAGCAGCTTAGGACTAGCGGGAGTGGGCGAGCAGTACTTC	CASSLGLAGVGEQYF
12	-	-	TRBV5-1	TRBJ2-5	TGCGCCAGCAGCCCCACAGGGGAGACCCAGTACTTC	CASSPTGETQYF
16	TRBD2	-	TRBV4-2	TRBJ2-1	TGTGCCAGCAGCCAAGTCGGGACTAGCGTCCACAATGAGCAGTTCTTC	CASSQVGTSVHNEQFF
17	TRBD2	-	TRBV11-2	TRBJ2-2	TGTGCCAGCAGATTAGGGGCAGGGACTAGTCTTGTCGGGGAGCTGTTTTTT	CASRLGAGTSLVGELFF
13	-	-	TRBV27	TRBJ2-3	TGTGCCAGCACCGATCAGGCCGCAGATACGCAGTATTTT	CASTDQAADTQYF
15	-	-	TRBV5-1	TRBJ2-7	TGCGCCAGCAGCTTGGAGGGGCAGGGCGGGGTAGAGCAGTACTTC	CASSLEGQGGVEQYF
10	-	-	TRBV19	TRBJ1-2	TGTGCCAGCTACAGCTATGGCTACACCTTC	CASYSYGYTF
15	TRBD1	-	TRBV10-3	TRBJ2-5	TGTGCCATCAGCTTCGGACAGGGGCGAAAAGAGACCCAGTACTTC	CAISFGQGRKETQYF
15	-	-	TRBV2	TRBJ1-1	TGTGCCAGCAGTGAATTTGAGGCCCTCTACACTGAAGCTTTCTTT	CASSEFEALYTEAFF
15	TRBD1	-	TRBV30	TRBJ1-2	TGTGCCTGGAGCCTCTACGGACAGGGGGGAGAAGGCTACACCTTC	CAWSLYGQGGEGYTF
12	-	-	TRBV30	TRBJ2-5	TGTGCCTGGAGTCCAGTTTTAGAGACCCAGTACTTC	CAWSPVLETQYF
15	-	-	TRBV7-9	TRBJ1-1	TGTGCCAGCAGCGCGTCGGGACTCCGCTGGACTGAAGCTTTCTTT	CASSASGLRWTEAFF
13	TRBD1	-	TRBV5-1	TRBJ1-2	TGCGCCAGCAGCCCGGGACAGCTCTATGGCTACACCTTC	CASSPGQLYGYTF
13	TRBD1	few	TRBV30	TRBJ1-1	TGTGCCTGGAGTCTGACAGGGGTCCCTGAAGCTTTCTTT	CAWSLTGVPEAFF
14	-	once	TRBV5-6	TRBJ1-5	TGTGCCAGCACAACGGGGGTTAGCAATCAGCCCCAGCATTTT	CASTTGVSNQPQHF
16	-	-	TRBV5-1	TRBJ2-7	TGCGCCAGCAGCTTGGACCGTTGGCAGAGGGCACACGAGCAGTACTTC	CASSLDRWQRAHEQYF
16	TRBD2	-	TRBV4-1	TRBJ2-5	TGCGCCAGCAGCCTACCGATAGCGGGAGGTTTTGAGACCCAGTACTTC	CASSLPIAGGFETQYF
14	-	few	TRBV6-1	TRBJ2-2	TGTGCCAGCAGGCCCGAACAGGGAGTCGGGGAGCTGTTTTTT	CASRPEQGVGELFF
18	TRBD1	-	TRBV5-4	TRBJ1-2	TGTGCCAGCGGTTACCAACCCTCCGGGACAGGGGGGAACTATGGCTACACCTTC	CASGYQPSGTGGNYGYTF
14	-	once	TRBV30	TRBJ2-3	TGTGCCTGGAGTGTCGCCGGGGGAGTCGATACGCAGTATTTT	CAWSVAGGVDTQYF
17	TRBD2	few	TRBV28	TRBJ2-1	TGTGCCAGCAGTTTCAATCAAGGGACTAGCGGCGACAATGAGCAGTTCTTC	CASSFNQGTSGDNEQFF
14	-	-	TRBV2	TRBJ2-5	TGTGCCAGTTTTCGAGTCGGAGCCAGGGAGACCCAGTACTTC	CASFRVGARETQYF
13	TRBD1	-	TRBV6-5	TRBJ2-5	TGTGCCAGCAGTATGACAGGGGCCGAGACCCAGTACTTC	CASSMTGAETQYF
15	-	-	TRBV19	TRBJ1-3	TGTGCCAGTACTAGGGGAGATTTCTCTGGAAACACCATATATTTT	CASTRGDFSGNTIYF
16	TRBD2	-	TRBV19	TRBJ2-7	TGTGCCAGTAGGCCGGGGGGTAGCGGGATGTCCTACGAGCAGTACTTC	CASRPGGSGMSYEQYF
16	-	-	TRBV27	TRBJ2-1	TGTGCCAGCAGTTTACGGGCATGGAGCTCCTACAATGAGCAGTTCTTC	CASSLRAWSSYNEQFF
13	-	-	TRBV7-9	TRBJ1-1	TGTGCCAGCAGCTTATCGTCGAACACTGAAGCTTTCTTT	CASSLSSNTEAFF
14	-	-	TRBV29-1	TRBJ1-2	TGCAGCGTTGCACGGGGAGTTATTGGCCATGGCTACACCTTC	CSVARGVIGHGYTF
14	-	-	TRBV1	TRBJ2-6	TGCACCAGCAGTGCACAAAGTCGGGCCAACGTCCTGACTTTC	CTSSAQSRANVLTF
11	-	few	TRBV2	TRBJ1-1	TGTGCCAGCAGTACCCACACTGAAGCTTTCTTT	CASSTHTEAFF
17	TRBD2	-	TRBV5-1	TRBJ2-5	TGCGCCAGCAGCTTCGGCCTAGCGGGAGTTCGACGGGAGACCCAGTACTTC	CASSFGLAGVRRETQYF
14	-	once	TRBV7-9	TRBJ2-3	TGTGCCAGCAGCTTAGGGATACGCACAGATACGCAGTATTTT	CASSLGIRTDTQYF
17	-	-	TRBV9	TRBJ2-1	TGTGCCAGCAGCGTAGACGGGGTCACGGGAGCTGGCAATGAGCAGTTCTTC	CASSVDGVTGAGNEQFF
15	-	-	TRBV7-9	TRBJ2-5	TGTGCCAGCAGCTTAGGGGGTAGGAGGGAAGAGACCCAGTACTTC	CASSLGGRREETQYF
15	-	-	TRBV2	TRBJ1-5	TGTGCCAGCAGTTCCCTTTCCGACAGGTCTCAGCCCCAGCATTTT	CASSSLSDRSQPQHF